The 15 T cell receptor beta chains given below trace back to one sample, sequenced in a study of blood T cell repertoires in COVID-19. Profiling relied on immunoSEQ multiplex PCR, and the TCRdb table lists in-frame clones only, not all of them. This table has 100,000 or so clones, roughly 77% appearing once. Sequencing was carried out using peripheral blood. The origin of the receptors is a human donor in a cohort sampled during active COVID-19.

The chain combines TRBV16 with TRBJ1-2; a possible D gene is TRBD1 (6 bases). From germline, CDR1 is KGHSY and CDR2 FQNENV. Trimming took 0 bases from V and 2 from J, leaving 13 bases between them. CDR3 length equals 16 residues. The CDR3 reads CASSQSLDRENYGYTF. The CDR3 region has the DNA TGTGCCAGCAGCCAATCCTTGGACAGAGAAAACTATGGCTACACCTTC.

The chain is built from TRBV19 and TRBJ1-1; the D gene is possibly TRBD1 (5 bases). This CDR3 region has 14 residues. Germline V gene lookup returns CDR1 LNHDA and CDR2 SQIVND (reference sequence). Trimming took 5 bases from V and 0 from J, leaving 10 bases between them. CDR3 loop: CASSWTHLNTEAFF. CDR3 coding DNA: TGTGCCAGTAGTTGGACACACTTGAACACTGAAGCTTTCTTT. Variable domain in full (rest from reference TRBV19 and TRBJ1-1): DGGITQSPKYLFRKEGQNVTLSCEQNLNHDAMYWYRQDPGQGLRLIYYSQIVNDFQKGDIAEGYSVSREKKESFPLTVTSAQKNPTAFYLCASSWTHLNTEAFFGQGTRLTVV.

The CDR3 loop is CASSVMTGGSGNTIYF. CDR3 coding DNA: TGTGCCAGCAGCGTCATGACAGGGGGCTCTGGAAACACCATATATTTT. This sequence joins TRBV9 and TRBJ1-3; 9 bases match TRBD1. Germline V gives CDR1 SGDLS, CDR2 YYNGEE. V dropped 2 bases and J dropped 0; count of bases not matched to a gene: 3. The CDR3 extends over 16 amino acids.

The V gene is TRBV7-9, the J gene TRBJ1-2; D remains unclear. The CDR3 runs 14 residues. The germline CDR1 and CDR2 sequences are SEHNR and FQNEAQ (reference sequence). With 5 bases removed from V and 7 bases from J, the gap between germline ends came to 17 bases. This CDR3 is CASSPDMVSPGYTF. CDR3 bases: TGTGCCAGCAGCCCAGACATGGTTTCTCCTGGCTACACCTTC.

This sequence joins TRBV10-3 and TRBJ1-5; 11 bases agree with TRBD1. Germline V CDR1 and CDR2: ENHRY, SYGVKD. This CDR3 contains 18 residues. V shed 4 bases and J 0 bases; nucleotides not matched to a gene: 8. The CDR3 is CAISGSGTGGVSNQPQHF. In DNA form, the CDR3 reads TGTGCCATCAGTGGGTCGGGGACAGGGGGGGTTAGCAATCAGCCCCAGCATTTT.

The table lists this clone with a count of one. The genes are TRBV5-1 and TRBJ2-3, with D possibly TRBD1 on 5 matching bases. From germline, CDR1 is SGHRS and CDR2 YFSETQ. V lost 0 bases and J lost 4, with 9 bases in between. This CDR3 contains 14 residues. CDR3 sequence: CASSLGQNSDTQYF. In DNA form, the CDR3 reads TGCGCCAGCAGCTTGGGACAGAATTCAGATACGCAGTATTTT.

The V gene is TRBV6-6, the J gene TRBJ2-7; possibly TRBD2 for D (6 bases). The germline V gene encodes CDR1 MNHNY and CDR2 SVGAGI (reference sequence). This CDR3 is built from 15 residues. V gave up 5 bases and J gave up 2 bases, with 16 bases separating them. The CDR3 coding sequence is TGTGCCAGCAGTACCAGGGACTTTAGCCCCTACGAGCAGTACTTC. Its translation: CASSTRDFSPYEQYF.

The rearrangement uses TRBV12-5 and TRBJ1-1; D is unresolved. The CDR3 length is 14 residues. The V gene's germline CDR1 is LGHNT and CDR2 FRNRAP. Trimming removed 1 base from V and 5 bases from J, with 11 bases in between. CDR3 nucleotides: TGTGCTAGTGGTTTGGATCCGGTCGAGACTGAAGCTTTCTTT. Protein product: CASGLDPVETEAFF.

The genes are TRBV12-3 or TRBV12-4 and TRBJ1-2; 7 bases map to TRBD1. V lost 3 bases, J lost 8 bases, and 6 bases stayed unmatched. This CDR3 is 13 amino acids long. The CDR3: CASSFDRVQGYTF. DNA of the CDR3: TGTGCCAGCAGTTTCGACAGGGTGCAGGGCTACACCTTC.

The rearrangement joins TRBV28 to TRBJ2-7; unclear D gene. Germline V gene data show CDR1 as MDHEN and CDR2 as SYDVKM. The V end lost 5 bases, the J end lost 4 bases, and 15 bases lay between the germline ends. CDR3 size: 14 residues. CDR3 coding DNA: TGTGCCAGCAGTGGTGGTTTAGCTCAGTACGAGCAGTACTTC. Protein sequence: CASSGGLAQYEQYF.

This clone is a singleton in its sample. CDR3 loop: CASSLSQGDYNEQFF. The CDR3 DNA reads as TGTGCCAGCAGCTTATCACAGGGGGACTACAATGAGCAGTTCTTC. This chain links TRBV7-2 with TRBJ2-1; 8 bases line up with TRBD1. J gave up 3 bases and V 2 bases, and 3 bases lay outside the gene matches. Germline V gene lookup returns CDR1 SGHTA and CDR2 FQGNSA. The CDR3 contains 15 residues.

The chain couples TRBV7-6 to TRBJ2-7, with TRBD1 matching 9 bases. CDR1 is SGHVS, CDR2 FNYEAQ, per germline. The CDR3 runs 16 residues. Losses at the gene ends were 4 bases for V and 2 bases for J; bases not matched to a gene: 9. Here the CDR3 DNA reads TGTGCCAGCAGCTCCCAAAAAGGACAGGGGACCTACGAGCAGTACTTC. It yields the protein CASSSQKGQGTYEQYF.

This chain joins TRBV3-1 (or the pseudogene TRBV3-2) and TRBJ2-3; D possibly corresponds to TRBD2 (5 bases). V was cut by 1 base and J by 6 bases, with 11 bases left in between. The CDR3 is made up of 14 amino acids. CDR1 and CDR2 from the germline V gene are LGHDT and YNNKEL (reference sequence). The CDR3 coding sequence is TGTGCCAGCAGCCAAGTGGGAGACAAGGATACGCAGTATTTT. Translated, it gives CASSQVGDKDTQYF.

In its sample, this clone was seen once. The CDR3 DNA follows: TGTGCCAGCAGTTCACTTAGCGGGAGGGCCTACGAGCAGTACTTC. It codes for CASSSLSGRAYEQYF. The chain couples TRBV6-5 to TRBJ2-7; 11 nucleotides align to TRBD2. Germline loops: CDR1 MNHEY, CDR2 SVGAGI. There are 15 residues in the CDR3. V lost 4 bases, J lost 2 bases, and 4 bases stayed unmatched.

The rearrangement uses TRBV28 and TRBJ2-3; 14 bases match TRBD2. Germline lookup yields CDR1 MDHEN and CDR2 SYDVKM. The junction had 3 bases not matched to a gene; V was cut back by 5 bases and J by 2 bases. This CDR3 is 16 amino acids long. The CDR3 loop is CASSPGLAGDTDTQYF. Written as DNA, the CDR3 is TGTGCCAGCAGTCCGGGACTAGCGGGGGACACAGATACGCAGTATTTT.